Each of the 24 T cell receptor beta chains below was sequenced from the same sample in a study of shared clonotypes between healthy human individuals. Naive CD8 cells lacked CD45RO and underwent positive selection for CCR7, leaving out terminally differentiated effector memory CD45RA+ cells. This table comes from immunoSEQ multiplex PCR, and its TCRdb copy is limited to in-frame clones, with some not included. This table holds roughly 2,000,000 clones, around 93% found once. The sequenced sample was naive CD8+ T cells from PBMCs. These receptors all come from a man younger than 35 in good health. Some clones in this sample may be carry-over from other donors' samples.

The chain combines TRBV2 with TRBJ2-1, with 7 bases fitting TRBD2. Germline CDR1 reads SNHLY; CDR2 reads FYNNEI. CDR3 length: 16 residues. J gave up 0 bases and V 10 bases, and 12 bases lay outside the gene matches. Written as DNA, the CDR3 is TGTGCCATCCTAACACCTCGGGACTACTCCTACAATGAGCAGTTCTTC. It is translated as CAILTPRDYSYNEQFF.

This chain uses TRBV4-1 with TRBJ2-7; D is possibly TRBD1 (6 bases). The germline V gene has CDR1 MGHRA and CDR2 YSYEKL. Trimming left V 0 bases short and J 6 bases short, with 18 bases between. The CDR3 length is 16 residues. CDR3 in amino acids: CASSQDQGQGWSEQYF. Written as DNA, the CDR3 is TGCGCCAGCAGCCAAGATCAGGGGCAGGGTTGGAGCGAGCAGTACTTC.

The chain uses TRBV7-9 and TRBJ1-2; D gene unclear. Germline V gene data show CDR1 as SEHNR and CDR2 as FQNEAQ (reference sequence). The germline V and J ends were trimmed by 4 bases and 4 bases, with 19 bases remaining between them. The CDR3 spans 16 residues. In nucleotides, the CDR3 is TGTGCCAGCAGCTCACGAGGCAGCAGCGCATTCTATGGCTACACCTTC. Translation: CASSSRGSSAFYGYTF.

CDR3 bases: TGCGCCAGCAGCCAAGCCCTGACAGGATACTCCTACGAGCAGTACTTC. As protein: CASSQALTGYSYEQYF. The rearrangement joins TRBV4-1 to TRBJ2-7; D might be TRBD1 (6 bases). V shed 1 base and J shed 0 bases, with 13 bases lying between them. The germline CDR1 and CDR2 sequences are MGHRA and YSYEKL. The CDR3 loop spans 16 amino acids.

V gene TRBV27 combines with J gene TRBJ2-5; D uncertain. Germline V lookup: CDR1 MNHEY, CDR2 SMNVEV (reference sequence). CDR3 length equals 12 residues. V dropped 5 bases and J dropped 7 bases, with 11 bases sitting between them. CDR3 sequence reads: CASSHHDGTQYF. The CDR3 region has the DNA TGTGCCAGCAGTCACCATGATGGGACCCAGTACTTC.

This rearrangement joins TRBV7-9 to TRBJ2-7, with a weak D call TRBD1 (6 bases). The germline V and J ends were trimmed by 4 bases and 0 bases, with 10 bases remaining between them. Germline CDR1 SEHNR, CDR2 FQNEAQ (reference sequence). There are 14 residues in the CDR3. This chain's CDR3 is CASSSRDTSYEQYF. CDR3 in DNA: TGTGCCAGCAGCTCCCGGGACACCTCCTACGAGCAGTACTTC. Using reference TRBV7-9 and TRBJ2-7 for the parts outside the CDR3, the full variable domain is DTGVSQNPRHKITKRGQNVTFRCDPISEHNRLYWYRQTLGQGPEFLTYFQNEAQLEKSRLLSDRFSAERPKGSFSTLEIQRTEQGDSAMYLCASSSRDTSYEQYFGPGTRLTVT.

The chain joins TRBV4-1 to TRBJ1-1, with a weak D call TRBD1 (5 bases). V was clipped by 4 bases and J by 3 bases, with 24 bases between them. Germline V CDR1 and CDR2: MGHRA, YSYEKL. This CDR3 is 18 amino acids long. The CDR3 loop reads CASSPQTVVFPGDTEAFF. The CDR3 DNA follows: TGCGCCAGCAGCCCCCAGACAGTTGTATTCCCTGGGGACACTGAAGCTTTCTTT.

The chain carries TRBV2 and TRBJ2-7; TRBD2 might be the D (5 bases). Germline CDR1 SNHLY, CDR2 FYNNEI. V was clipped by 7 bases and J by 2 bases, with 9 bases between them. The CDR3 contains 12 residues. The CDR3 sequence: CASIALAYEQYF. The CDR3 nucleotides are TGTGCCAGCATCGCACTAGCCTACGAGCAGTACTTC.

CDR3 amino acids: CASSQSTSYNEQFF. CDR3 sequence (DNA): TGTGCCAGCAGCCAATCTACCTCCTACAATGAGCAGTTCTTC. The chain is built from TRBV16 and TRBJ2-1, with D unresolved. The CDR3 extends over 14 amino acids. V lost 0 bases, J lost 0 bases, and 3 bases lay in between. The germline V gene encodes CDR1 KGHSY and CDR2 FQNENV.

This clone was seen once. The V gene is TRBV5-1, the J gene TRBJ2-7; the match to TRBD1 covers 7 bases. The germline CDR1 and CDR2 sequences are SGHRS and YFSETQ. CDR3 size: 13 residues. Trimming took 1 base from V and 7 from J; bases not matched to a gene: 5. The CDR3 nucleotides are TGCGCCAGCAGCTTGAATCAGGACAGGGAGCAGTACTTC. Translating it yields CASSLNQDREQYF.

V gene TRBV4-1 combines with J gene TRBJ1-5; possibly TRBD1 for D (5 bases). Germline CDR1 and CDR2: MGHRA and YSYEKL. V gave up 0 bases and J gave up 7 bases, with 19 bases separating them. The CDR3 is 17 residues long. As DNA, the CDR3 is TGCGCCAGCAGCCAAGATACCCGCCAACGCGGGGCGCAGCCCCAGCATTTT. Its translation: CASSQDTRQRGAQPQHF.

The chain links TRBV6-5 to TRBJ2-7; maybe TRBD1 (6 bases). This CDR3 is built from 14 residues. The V gene lost 6 bases and the J gene lost 2 bases, with 14 bases spanning the gap. Germline CDR1 reads MNHEY; CDR2 reads SVGAGI. CDR3 nucleotide sequence: TGTGCCAGCAGGGAGACAGGATCTACCTACGAGCAGTACTTC. It specifies CASRETGSTYEQYF.

The gene calls are TRBV5-4 and TRBJ2-5; no reliable D call. Per the germline V gene, CDR1 is SGHNT and CDR2 is YYREEE (reference sequence). This CDR3 comprises 11 residues. V lost 7 bases, J lost 5 bases, and 9 bases lay in between. The CDR3 spells CASAESETQYF. Written as DNA, the CDR3 is TGTGCCAGCGCGGAATCGGAGACCCAGTACTTC.

V usage is TRBV15 and J usage is TRBJ2-7; 12 bases match TRBD1. Trimming cost V 1 base and J 5 bases; bases outside gene matches: 3. Looked up from germline, CDR1 is LNHNV and CDR2 is YYDKDF (reference sequence). The CDR3 has 15 residues. CDR3 loop: CATSRAGTGGNEQYF. DNA for the CDR3: TGTGCCACCAGCAGAGCCGGGACAGGGGGCAACGAGCAGTACTTC. Full variable domain (missing parts from reference TRBV15 and TRBJ2-7): DAMVIQNPRYQVTQFGKPVTLSCSQTLNHNVMYWYQQKSSQAPKLLFHYYDKDFNNEADTPDNFQSRRPNTSFCFLDIRSPGLGDTAMYLCATSRAGTGGNEQYFGPGTRLTVT.

The V call is TRBV29-1, the J call TRBJ2-1; 11 bases match TRBD1. This CDR3 is 12 amino acids long. The germline V gene has CDR1 SQVTM and CDR2 ANQGSEA. V lost 7 bases and J lost 8; bases outside the gene matches: 4. The CDR3 spells CSAPGQGDEQFF. DNA for the CDR3: TGCAGCGCACCGGGACAGGGGGATGAGCAGTTCTTC.

The J gene is TRBJ1-2, the V gene TRBV27; D gene ambiguous. In germline, CDR1 is MNHEY, CDR2 SMNVEV (reference sequence). Trimming stripped 5 bases from V and 4 bases from J, with 23 bases between. This CDR3 has 17 residues. CDR3 loop: CASSPRRRARDGYGYTF. In DNA form, the CDR3 reads TGTGCCAGCAGTCCCCGCCGGCGGGCGCGGGATGGCTATGGCTACACCTTC.

The chain is built from TRBV27 and TRBJ2-7, with 9 bases matching TRBD1. Germline V gives CDR1 MNHEY, CDR2 SMNVEV (reference sequence). V trimming: 5 bases; J trimming: 4 bases; junction bases outside the gene matches: 9. CDR3 size: 15 residues. The chain's CDR3 is CASSKHAGQGYEQYF. The CDR3 nucleotides read TGTGCCAGCAGTAAACACGCCGGACAGGGGTACGAGCAGTACTTC.

The chain couples TRBV11-2 to TRBJ2-7; 8 positions agree with TRBD1. J was trimmed by 7 bases and V by 4 bases; bases with no gene match: 6. Germline V gives CDR1 SGHAT, CDR2 FQNNGV. This CDR3 region has 13 residues. The CDR3 is CASSSDRGREQYF. DNA of the CDR3: TGTGCCAGCAGCTCCGACAGGGGTAGGGAGCAGTACTTC.

The chain employs TRBV6-1 and TRBJ1-1; 7 nucleotides align to TRBD1. Germline CDR1 and CDR2: MNHNS and SASEGT. V dropped 0 bases and J dropped 4; count of bases not matched to a gene: 2. The CDR3 length is 14 residues. The CDR3, as DNA: TGTGCCAGCAGTGAAGCGTGGGACAGCACTGAAGCTTTCTTT. This translates into CASSEAWDSTEAFF.

V is TRBV7-8 and J is TRBJ1-2, with 10 nucleotides matching TRBD1. Unmatched junction bases numbered 14, after V lost 5 bases and J lost 8 bases. The germline V gene has CDR1 SGHVS and CDR2 FQNEAQ. The CDR3 is made up of 16 amino acids. The CDR3 bases are TGTGCCAGCAGCCCCGGGACAGGGGTTTATATAGGCGGCTACACCTTC. It codes for CASSPGTGVYIGGYTF.

Remarks on this clone: At one end the junction does not follow the germline gene, possibly because of a read error. The same CDR3 also results from other DNA sequences found in this sample. The V and J genes are TRBV7-9 and TRBJ1-5; D is perhaps TRBD1 (6 bases). The CDR3 is made up of 14 amino acids. CDR1 is SEHNR, CDR2 FQNEAQ, per germline (reference sequence). CDR3 sequence (DNA): TGTGCCAGCAGCTTAGCCGGGGGGCATCAGCCCCAGCACTTT. Residues: CASSLAGGHQPQHF.

The chain uses TRBV19 and TRBJ2-3; 8 bases fit TRBD2. Germline V gives CDR1 LNHDA, CDR2 SQIVND (reference sequence). The CDR3 loop spans 15 amino acids. Trimming cost V 5 bases and J 0 bases; bases outside gene matches: 4. CDR3 loop: CASSLSGTSTDTQYF. CDR3 nucleotide sequence: TGTGCCAGTAGTCTTAGCGGGACTAGCACAGATACGCAGTATTTT.

V and J are TRBV6-4 and TRBJ2-7; 13 positions agree with TRBD2. Per germline, CDR1 MRHNA and CDR2 SNTAGT. V lost 6 bases, J lost 4 bases, and 6 bases stayed unmatched. The CDR3 runs to 15 residues. The CDR3 DNA reads TGTGCCAGCAGGGCACTAGCGGGAGGGCAGTACGAGCAGTACTTC. Its protein is CASRALAGGQYEQYF.

This chain links TRBV5-6 with TRBJ1-2; D remains unclear. The germline CDR1 and CDR2 sequences are SGHDT and YYEEEE. The CDR3 consists of 13 residues. Trimming removed 2 bases from V and 4 bases from J, with 9 bases in between. DNA for the CDR3: TGTGCCAGCAGCTTTTATGGGCCCTATGGCTACACCTTC. It encodes CASSFYGPYGYTF.